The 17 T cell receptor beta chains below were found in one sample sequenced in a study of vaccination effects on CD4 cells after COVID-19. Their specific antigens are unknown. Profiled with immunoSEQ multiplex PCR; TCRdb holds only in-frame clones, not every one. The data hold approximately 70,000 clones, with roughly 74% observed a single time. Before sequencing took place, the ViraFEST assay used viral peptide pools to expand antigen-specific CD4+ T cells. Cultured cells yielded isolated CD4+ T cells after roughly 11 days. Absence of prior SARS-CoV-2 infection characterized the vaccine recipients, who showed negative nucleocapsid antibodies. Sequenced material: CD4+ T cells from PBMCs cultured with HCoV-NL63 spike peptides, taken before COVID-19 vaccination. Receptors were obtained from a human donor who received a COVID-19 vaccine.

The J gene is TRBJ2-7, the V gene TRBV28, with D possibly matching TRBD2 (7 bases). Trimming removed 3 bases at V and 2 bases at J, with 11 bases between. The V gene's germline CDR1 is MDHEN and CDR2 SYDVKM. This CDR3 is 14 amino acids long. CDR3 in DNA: TGTGCCAGCAGTTTGCGGGGGCTAACCTACGAGCAGTACGTC. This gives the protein CASSLRGLTYEQYV.

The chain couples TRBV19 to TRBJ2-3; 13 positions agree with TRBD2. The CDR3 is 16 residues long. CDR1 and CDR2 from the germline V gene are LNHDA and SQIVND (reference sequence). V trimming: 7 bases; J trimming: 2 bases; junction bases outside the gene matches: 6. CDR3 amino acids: CASTRLAGGPTDTQYF. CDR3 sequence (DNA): TGTGCCAGTACCAGACTAGCGGGGGGACCCACAGATACGCAGTATTTT.

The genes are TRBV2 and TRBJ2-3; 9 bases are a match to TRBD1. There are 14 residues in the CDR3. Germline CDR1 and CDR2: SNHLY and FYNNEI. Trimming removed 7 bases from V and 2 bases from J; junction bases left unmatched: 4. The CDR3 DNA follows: TGTGCCAGCAACAGGGGGCTCGTCACAGATACGCAGTATTTT. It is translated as CASNRGLVTDTQYF.

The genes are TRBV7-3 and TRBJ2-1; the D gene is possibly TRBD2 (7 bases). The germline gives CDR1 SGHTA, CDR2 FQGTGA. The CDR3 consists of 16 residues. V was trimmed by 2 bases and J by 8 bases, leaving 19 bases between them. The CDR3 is CASSLWGGGALDEQFF. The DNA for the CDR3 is TGTGCCAGCAGCTTATGGGGCGGGGGCGCCTTGGATGAGCAGTTCTTC.

Written as DNA, the CDR3 is TGCGCCAGCAGTGATTTGTGGGCTCTCACTGAAGCTTTCTTT. It specifies CASSDLWALTEAFF. The chain uses TRBV10-2 and TRBJ1-1; D unresolved. Germline CDR1 and CDR2: WSHSY and SAAADI. The CDR3 length is 14 residues. Trimming took off 3 bases at V and 4 bases at J, with 12 bases between the two ends.

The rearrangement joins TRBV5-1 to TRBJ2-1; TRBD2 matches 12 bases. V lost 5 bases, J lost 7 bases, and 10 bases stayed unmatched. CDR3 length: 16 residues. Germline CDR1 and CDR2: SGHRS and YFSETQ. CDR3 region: CASSPSFGLAGNEQFF. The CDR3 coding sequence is TGCGCCAGCAGTCCTTCCTTTGGACTAGCGGGGAATGAGCAGTTCTTC.

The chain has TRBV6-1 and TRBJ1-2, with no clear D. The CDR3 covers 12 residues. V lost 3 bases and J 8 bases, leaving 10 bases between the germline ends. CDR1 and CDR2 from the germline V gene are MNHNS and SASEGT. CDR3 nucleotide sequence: TGTGCCAGCAGTGAGGGAGCTCCCGGCTACACCTTC. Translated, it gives CASSEGAPGYTF.

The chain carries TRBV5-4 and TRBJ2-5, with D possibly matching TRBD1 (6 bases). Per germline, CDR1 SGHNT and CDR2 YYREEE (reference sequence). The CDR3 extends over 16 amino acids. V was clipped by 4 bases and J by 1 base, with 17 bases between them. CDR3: CASSTEQWDIQETQYF. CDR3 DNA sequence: TGTGCCAGCAGCACCGAGCAGTGGGACATCCAAGAGACCCAGTACTTC.

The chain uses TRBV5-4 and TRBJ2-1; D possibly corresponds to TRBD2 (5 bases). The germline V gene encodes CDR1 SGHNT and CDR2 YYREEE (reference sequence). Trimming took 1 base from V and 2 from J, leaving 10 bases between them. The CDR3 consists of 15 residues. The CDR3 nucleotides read TGTGCCAGCAGCTTGTCATCCGGGACCTACAATGAGCAGTTCTTC. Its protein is CASSLSSGTYNEQFF.

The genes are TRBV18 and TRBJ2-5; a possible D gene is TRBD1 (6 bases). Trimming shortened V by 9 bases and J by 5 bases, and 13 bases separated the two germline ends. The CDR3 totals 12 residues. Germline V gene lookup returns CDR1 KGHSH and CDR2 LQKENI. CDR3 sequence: CASQTGQETQYF. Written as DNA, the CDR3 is TGTGCCAGTCAGACAGGTCAGGAGACCCAGTACTTC. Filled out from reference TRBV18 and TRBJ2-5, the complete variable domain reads NAGVMQNPRHLVRRRGQEARLRCSPMKGHSHVYWYRQLPEEGLKFMVYLQKENIIDESGMPKERFSAEFPKEGPSILRIQQVVRGDSAAYFCASQTGQETQYFGPGTRLLVL.

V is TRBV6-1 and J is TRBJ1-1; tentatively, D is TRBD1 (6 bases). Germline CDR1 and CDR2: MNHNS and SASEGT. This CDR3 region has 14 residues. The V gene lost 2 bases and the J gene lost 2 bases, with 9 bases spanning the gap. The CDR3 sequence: CASSERGPNTEAFF. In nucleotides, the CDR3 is TGTGCCAGCAGTGAACGGGGGCCAAACACTGAAGCTTTCTTT.

The DNA of the CDR3 is TGTGCCAGCAGTTTAGGGGGTGAGAGGAATTCACCCCTCCACTTT. It yields the protein CASSLGGERNSPLHF. This chain uses TRBV28 with TRBJ1-6; D is perhaps TRBD1 (5 bases). Germline V CDR1 and CDR2: MDHEN, SYDVKM. Between the trimmed V and J ends, which lost 2 bases and 7 bases, there was a span of 12 bases. The CDR3 consists of 15 residues.

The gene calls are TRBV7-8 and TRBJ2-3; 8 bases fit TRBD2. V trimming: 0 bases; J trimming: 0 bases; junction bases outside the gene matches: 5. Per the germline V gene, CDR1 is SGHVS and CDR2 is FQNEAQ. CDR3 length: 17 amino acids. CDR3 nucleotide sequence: TGTGCCAGCAGCTTAGCTGGGACTAGGGCGAGCACAGATACGCAGTATTTT. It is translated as CASSLAGTRASTDTQYF.

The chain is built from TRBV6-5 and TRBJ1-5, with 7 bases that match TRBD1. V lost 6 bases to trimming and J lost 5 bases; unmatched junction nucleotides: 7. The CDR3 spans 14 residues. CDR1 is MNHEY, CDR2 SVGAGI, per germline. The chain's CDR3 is CASSYRGGDQPQHF. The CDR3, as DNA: TGTGCCAGCAGCTACAGGGGTGGGGATCAGCCCCAGCATTTT.

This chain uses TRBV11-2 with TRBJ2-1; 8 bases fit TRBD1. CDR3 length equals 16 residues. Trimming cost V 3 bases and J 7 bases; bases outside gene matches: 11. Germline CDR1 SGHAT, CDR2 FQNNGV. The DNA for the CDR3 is TGTGCCAGCAGCTTGACATATCTACAGGGGGAAAATGAGCAGTTCTTC. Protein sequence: CASSLTYLQGENEQFF.

CDR3 loop: CASSPGVGTAGEQYV. CDR3 coding DNA: TGTGCCAGCTCACCGGGGGTAGGGACCGCGGGGGAGCAGTACGTC. The genes are TRBV18 and TRBJ2-7; D perhaps matches TRBD2 (6 bases). Germline V lookup: CDR1 KGHSH, CDR2 LQKENI. The V end was cut by 3 bases, the J end by 7 bases, with 19 bases between. CDR3 length: 15 residues.

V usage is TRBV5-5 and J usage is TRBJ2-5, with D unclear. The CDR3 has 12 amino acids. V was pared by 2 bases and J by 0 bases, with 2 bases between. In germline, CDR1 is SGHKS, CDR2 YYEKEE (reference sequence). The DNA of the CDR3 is TGTGCCAGCAGCTTCTACCAAGAGACCCAGTACTTC. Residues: CASSFYQETQYF.